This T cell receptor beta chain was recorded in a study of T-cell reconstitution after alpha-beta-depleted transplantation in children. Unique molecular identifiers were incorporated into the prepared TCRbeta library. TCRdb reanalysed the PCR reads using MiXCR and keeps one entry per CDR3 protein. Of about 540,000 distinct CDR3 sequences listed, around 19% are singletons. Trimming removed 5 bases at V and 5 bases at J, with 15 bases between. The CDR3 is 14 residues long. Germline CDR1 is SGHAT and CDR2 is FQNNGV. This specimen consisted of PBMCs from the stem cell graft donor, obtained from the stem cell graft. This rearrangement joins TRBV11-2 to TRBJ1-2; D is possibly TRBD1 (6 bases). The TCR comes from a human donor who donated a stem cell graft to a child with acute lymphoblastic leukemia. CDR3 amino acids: CASSPIRGAYGYTF. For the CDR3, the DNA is TGTGCCAGCAGCCCCATAAGGGGGGCGTATGGCTACACCTTC. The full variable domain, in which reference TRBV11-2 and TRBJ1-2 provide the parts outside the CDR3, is EAGVAQSPRYKIIEKRQSVAFWCNPISGHATLYWYQQILGQGPKLLIQFQNNGVVDDSQLPKDRFSAERLKGVDSTLKIQPAKLEDSAVYLCASSPIRGAYGYTFGSGTRLTVV.